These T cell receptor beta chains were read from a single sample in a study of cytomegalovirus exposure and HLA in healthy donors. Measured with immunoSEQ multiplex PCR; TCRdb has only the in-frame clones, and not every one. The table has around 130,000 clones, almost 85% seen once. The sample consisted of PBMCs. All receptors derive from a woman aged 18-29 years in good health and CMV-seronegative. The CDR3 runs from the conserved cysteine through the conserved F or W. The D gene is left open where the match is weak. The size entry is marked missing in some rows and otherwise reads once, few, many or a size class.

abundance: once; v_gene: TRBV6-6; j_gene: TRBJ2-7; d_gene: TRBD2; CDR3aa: CASSQLAGSYEQYF; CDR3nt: TGTGCCAGCAGCCAACTAGCGGGATCCTACGAGCAGTACTTC
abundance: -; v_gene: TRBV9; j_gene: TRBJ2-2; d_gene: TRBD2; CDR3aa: CASSVGSSGANTGELFF; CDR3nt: TGTGCCAGCAGCGTGGGTTCTAGCGGAGCGAACACCGGGGAGCTGTTTTTT
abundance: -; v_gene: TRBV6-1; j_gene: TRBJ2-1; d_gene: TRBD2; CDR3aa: CASSEQTSGGNEQFF; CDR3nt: TGTGCCAGCAGTGAACAGACTAGCGGGGGGAATGAGCAGTTCTTC
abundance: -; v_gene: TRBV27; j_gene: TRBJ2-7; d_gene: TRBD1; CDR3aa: CASSSPGQVFYEQYF; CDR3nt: TGTGCCAGCAGTTCCCCGGGACAGGTATTCTACGAGCAGTACTTC
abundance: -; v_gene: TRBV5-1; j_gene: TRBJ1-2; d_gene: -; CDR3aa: CASSLQQASNYGYTF; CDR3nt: TGCGCCAGCAGCTTGCAACAGGCGTCTAACTATGGCTACACCTTC
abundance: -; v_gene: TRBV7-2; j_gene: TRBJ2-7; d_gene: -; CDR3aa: CASSPARQDSYEQYF; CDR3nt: TGTGCCAGCAGCCCGGCGCGTCAGGACTCCTACGAGCAGTACTTC
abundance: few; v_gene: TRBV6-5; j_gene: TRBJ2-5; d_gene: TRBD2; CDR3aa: CASSWGGARETQYF; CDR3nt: TGTGCCAGCAGTTGGGGAGGGGCCCGGGAGACCCAGTACTTC
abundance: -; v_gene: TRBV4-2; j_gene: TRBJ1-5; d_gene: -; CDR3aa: CASSQDRRGNQPQHF; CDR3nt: TGTGCCAGCAGCCAAGATCGCCGGGGCAATCAGCCCCAGCATTTT
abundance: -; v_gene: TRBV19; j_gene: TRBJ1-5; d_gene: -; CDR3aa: CASSRQVHRDSNQPQHF; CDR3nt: TGTGCCAGTAGTAGACAGGTCCACCGGGATAGCAATCAGCCCCAGCATTTT
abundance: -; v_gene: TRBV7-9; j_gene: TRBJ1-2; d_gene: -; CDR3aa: CASSLMGGSYGYTF; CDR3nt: TGTGCCAGCAGCTTAATGGGAGGATCCTATGGCTACACCTTC
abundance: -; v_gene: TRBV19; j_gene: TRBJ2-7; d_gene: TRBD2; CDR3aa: CASSGAGGSYEQYF; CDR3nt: TGTGCCAGTAGTGGGGCGGGGGGATCCTACGAGCAGTACTTC
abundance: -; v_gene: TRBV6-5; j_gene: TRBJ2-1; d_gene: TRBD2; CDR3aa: CACSYAGLADNEQFF; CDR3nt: TGTGCCTGCAGTTACGCGGGACTAGCGGACAATGAGCAGTTCTTC
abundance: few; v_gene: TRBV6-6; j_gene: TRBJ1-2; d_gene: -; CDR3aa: CASSYSAQQARYGYTF; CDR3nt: TGTGCCAGCAGTTACTCGGCGCAACAGGCACGCTATGGCTACACCTTC
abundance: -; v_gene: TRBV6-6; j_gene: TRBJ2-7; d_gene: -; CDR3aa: CASSYSMALEQYF; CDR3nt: TGTGCCAGCAGTTACTCGATGGCCCTCGAGCAGTACTTC
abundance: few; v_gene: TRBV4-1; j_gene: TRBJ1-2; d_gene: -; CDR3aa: CASSQDVFTRDYYGYTF; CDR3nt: TGCGCCAGCAGCCAAGATGTGTTTACTCGGGACTACTATGGCTACACCTTC
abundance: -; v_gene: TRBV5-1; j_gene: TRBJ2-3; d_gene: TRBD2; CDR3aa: CASSLRLAGGASTDTQYF; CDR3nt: TGCGCCAGCAGCTTACGACTAGCGGGGGGCGCTAGCACAGATACGCAGTATTTT
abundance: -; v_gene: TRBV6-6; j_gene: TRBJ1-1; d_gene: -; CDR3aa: CASRPGSVNTEAFF; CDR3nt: TGTGCCAGCAGGCCAGGGTCCGTAAACACTGAAGCTTTCTTT
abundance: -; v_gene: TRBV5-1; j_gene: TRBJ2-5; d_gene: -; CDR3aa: CASSLADLAAQYF; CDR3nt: TGCGCCAGCAGCTTGGCCGACTTGGCGGCCCAGTACTTC
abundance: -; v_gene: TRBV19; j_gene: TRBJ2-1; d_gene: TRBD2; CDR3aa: CASSNIAGVYNEQFF; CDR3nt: TGTGCCAGTAGTAATATAGCGGGAGTCTACAATGAGCAGTTCTTC
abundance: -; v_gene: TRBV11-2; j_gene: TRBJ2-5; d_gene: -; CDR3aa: CASSARPAETQYF; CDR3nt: TGTGCCAGCAGCGCACGTCCCGCGGAGACCCAGTACTTC
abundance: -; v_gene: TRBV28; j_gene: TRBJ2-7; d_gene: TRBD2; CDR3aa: CASSQRTSIVYEQYF; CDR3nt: TGTGCCAGCAGCCAAAGGACTAGTATTGTCTACGAGCAGTACTTC
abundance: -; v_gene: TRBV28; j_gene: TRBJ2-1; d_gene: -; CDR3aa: CASSSTGFQGNEQFF; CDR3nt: TGTGCCAGCAGTTCCACAGGGTTCCAGGGCAATGAGCAGTTCTTC
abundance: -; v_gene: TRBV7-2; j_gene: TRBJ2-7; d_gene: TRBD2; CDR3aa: CASSSMGGFYEQYF; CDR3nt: TGTGCCAGCAGCTCTATGGGGGGGTTTTACGAGCAGTACTTC
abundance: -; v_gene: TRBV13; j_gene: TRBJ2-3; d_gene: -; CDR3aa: CASSLRQEESTQYF; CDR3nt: TGTGCCAGCAGCTTACGACAGGAGGAAAGTACGCAGTATTTT
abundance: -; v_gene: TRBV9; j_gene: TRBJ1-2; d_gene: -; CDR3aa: CASSVRSGVGGDGYTF; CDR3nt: TGTGCCAGCAGCGTACGGAGCGGCGTGGGGGGGGATGGCTACACCTTC
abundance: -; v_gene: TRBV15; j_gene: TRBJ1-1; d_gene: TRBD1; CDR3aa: CATSRDWGQVNTEAFF; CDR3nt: TGTGCCACCAGCAGAGATTGGGGACAGGTGAACACTGAAGCTTTCTTT
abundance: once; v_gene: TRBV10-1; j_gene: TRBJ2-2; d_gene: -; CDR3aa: CASREAANTGELFF; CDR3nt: TGCGCCAGCAGGGAGGCAGCGAACACCGGGGAGCTGTTTTTT
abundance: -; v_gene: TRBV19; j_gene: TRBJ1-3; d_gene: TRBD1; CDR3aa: CASSPRDRGTVRPGNTIYF; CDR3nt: TGTGCCAGTAGTCCCCGGGACAGGGGTACAGTTCGTCCTGGAAACACCATATATTTT
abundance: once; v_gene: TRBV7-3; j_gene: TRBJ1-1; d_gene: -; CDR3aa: CASSFSEGTEAFF; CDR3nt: TGTGCCAGCAGCTTCTCGGAGGGCACTGAAGCTTTCTTT
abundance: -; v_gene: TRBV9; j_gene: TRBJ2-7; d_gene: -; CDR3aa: CASSIHTSSYEQYF; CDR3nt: TGTGCCAGCAGCATACATACTAGCTCCTACGAGCAGTACTTC
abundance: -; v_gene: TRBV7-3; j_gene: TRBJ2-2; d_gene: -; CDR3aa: CASSPAGGGELFF; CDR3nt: TGTGCCAGCAGCCCCGCGGGTGGCGGGGAGCTGTTTTTT
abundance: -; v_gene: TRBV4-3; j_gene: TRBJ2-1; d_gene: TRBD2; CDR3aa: CASSQDRAGGPYNEQFF; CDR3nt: TGCGCCAGCAGCCAAGATAGGGCGGGGGGGCCCTACAATGAGCAGTTCTTC
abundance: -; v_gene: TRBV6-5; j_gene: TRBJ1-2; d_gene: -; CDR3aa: CASSYDRSYGYTF; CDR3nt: TGTGCCAGCAGTTACGACAGGAGCTATGGCTACACCTTC
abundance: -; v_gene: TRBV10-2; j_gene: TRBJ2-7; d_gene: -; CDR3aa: CASKDSEVGWSYEQYF; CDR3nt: TGCGCCAGCAAAGACAGCGAAGTCGGGTGGTCCTACGAGCAGTACTTC
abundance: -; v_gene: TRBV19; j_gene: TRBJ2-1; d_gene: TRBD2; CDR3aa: CASSIQAAGGRVEQFF; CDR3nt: TGTGCCAGTAGTATACAAGCAGCGGGAGGGCGTGTTGAGCAGTTCTTC
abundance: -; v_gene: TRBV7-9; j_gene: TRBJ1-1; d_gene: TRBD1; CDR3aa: CASSPGTGRGTEAFF; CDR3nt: TGTGCCAGCAGCCCCGGGACAGGGAGAGGCACTGAAGCTTTCTTT
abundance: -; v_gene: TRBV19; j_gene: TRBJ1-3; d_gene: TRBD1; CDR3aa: CASSSQGADSGNTIYF; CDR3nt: TGTGCCAGTAGTTCACAGGGGGCTGACTCTGGAAACACCATATATTTT
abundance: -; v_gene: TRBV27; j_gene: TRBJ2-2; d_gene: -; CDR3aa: CASSLTLRGITDTGELFF; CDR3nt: TGTGCCAGCAGTTTAACCCTCCGAGGGATAACGGACACCGGGGAGCTGTTTTTT
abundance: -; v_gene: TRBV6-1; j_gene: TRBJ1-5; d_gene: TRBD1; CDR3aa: CASCAGTGDGGPQHF; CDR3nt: TGTGCCAGCTGCGCCGGGACAGGGGACGGTGGGCCCCAGCATTTT
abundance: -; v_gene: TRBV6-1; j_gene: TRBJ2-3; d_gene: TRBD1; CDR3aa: CASSERGGSPDTQYF; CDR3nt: TGTGCCAGCAGTGAAAGAGGGGGCTCCCCAGATACGCAGTATTTT
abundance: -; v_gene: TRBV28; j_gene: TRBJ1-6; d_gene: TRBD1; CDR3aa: CASSLGPGGAGSPLHF; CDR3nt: TGTGCCAGCAGTTTAGGCCCAGGGGGCGCAGGTTCACCCCTCCACTTT
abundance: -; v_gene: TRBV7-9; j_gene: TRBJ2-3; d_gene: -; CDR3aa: CASSPGTSSTDTQYF; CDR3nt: TGTGCCAGCAGCCCTGGGACTTCTAGCACAGATACGCAGTATTTT
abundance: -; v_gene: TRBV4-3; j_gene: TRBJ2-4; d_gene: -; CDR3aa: CASSQVGKSKNSQYF; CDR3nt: TGCGCCAGCAGCCAAGTAGGAAAGTCCAAAAACAGTCAGTACTTC
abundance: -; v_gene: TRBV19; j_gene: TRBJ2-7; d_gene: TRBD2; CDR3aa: CASSSSLRGLAGVYEQYF; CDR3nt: TGTGCCAGTAGTTCATCCCTTAGGGGGCTAGCGGGAGTTTACGAGCAGTACTTC
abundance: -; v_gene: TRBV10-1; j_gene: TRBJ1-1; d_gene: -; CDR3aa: CASSRDLNTEAFF; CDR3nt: TGCGCCAGCAGCAGGGACTTGAACACTGAAGCTTTCTTT
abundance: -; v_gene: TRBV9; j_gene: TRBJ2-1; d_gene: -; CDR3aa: CASSARGLENEQFF; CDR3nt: TGTGCCAGCAGCGCGCGGGGACTCGAGAATGAGCAGTTCTTC
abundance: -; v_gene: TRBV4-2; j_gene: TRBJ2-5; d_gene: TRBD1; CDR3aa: CASSLGTGAETQYF; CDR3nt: TGTGCCAGCAGCCTTGGGACAGGGGCAGAGACCCAGTACTTC
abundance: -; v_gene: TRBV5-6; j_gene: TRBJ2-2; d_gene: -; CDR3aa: CASSPGGVRAVTGELFF; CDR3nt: TGTGCCAGCAGCCCGGGGGGCGTCAGGGCGGTCACCGGGGAGCTGTTTTTT
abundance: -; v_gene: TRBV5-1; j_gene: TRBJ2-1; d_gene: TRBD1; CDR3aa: CASSAGQGARNEQFF; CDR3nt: TGCGCCAGCAGCGCGGGACAGGGGGCGCGGAATGAGCAGTTCTTC
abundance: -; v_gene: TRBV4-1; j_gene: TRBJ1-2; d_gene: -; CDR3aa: CAGSQGTGTNYGYTF; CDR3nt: TGCGCCGGCAGCCAAGGAACAGGGACCAACTATGGCTACACCTTC
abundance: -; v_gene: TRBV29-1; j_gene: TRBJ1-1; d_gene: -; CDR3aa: CSVEHWGGHTEAFF; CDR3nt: TGCAGCGTTGAACATTGGGGGGGCCACACTGAAGCTTTCTTT
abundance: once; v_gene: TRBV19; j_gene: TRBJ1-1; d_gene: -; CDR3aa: CASKRGIGPIMNTEAFF; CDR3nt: TGTGCCAGTAAGCGGGGAATCGGACCAATAATGAACACTGAAGCTTTCTTT
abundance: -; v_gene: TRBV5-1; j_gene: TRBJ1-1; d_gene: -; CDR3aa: CASKPQGIDTEAFF; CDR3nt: TGCGCCAGTAAACCTCAGGGGATAGACACTGAAGCTTTCTTT
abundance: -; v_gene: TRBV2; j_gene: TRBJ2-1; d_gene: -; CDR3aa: CASSVGRGNEQFF; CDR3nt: TGTGCCAGCAGTGTTGGCAGGGGCAATGAGCAGTTCTTC
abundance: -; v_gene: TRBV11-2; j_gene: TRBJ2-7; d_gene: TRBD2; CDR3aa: CASSGRGRVEQYF; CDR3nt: TGTGCCAGCAGTGGGAGGGGCCGGGTCGAGCAGTACTTC
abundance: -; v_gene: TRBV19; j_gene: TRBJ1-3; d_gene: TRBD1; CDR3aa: CASGTANTIYF; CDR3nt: TGTGCCTCCGGGACAGCAAACACCATATATTTT
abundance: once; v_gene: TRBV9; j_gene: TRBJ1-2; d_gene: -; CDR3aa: CASSPAFLDSEGNYGYTF; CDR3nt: TGTGCCAGCAGCCCAGCATTTCTGGACTCGGAGGGGAACTATGGCTACACCTTC
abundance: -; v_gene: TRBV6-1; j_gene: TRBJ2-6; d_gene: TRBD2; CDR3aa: CASSEWEGSSGANVLTF; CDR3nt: TGTGCCAGCAGTGAATGGGAGGGCTCATCGGGGGCCAACGTCCTGACTTTC